This record concerns one T cell receptor beta chain sequence. Antigen: not known. Each participant with HIV received care in the United States. The sample belongs to a study of long-term antiretroviral therapy in people with HIV. Study outcomes and limitations: Pre-ART expanded clones dominated the repertoire at every time point. Blood sampling spanned 2004 to 2017, possibly under older ART regimens. Post-ART samples showed increased diversity that remained below transplant donor control levels.

Version v3.0 of the immunoSEQ assay ran at survey level. Assay: immunoSEQ multiplex PCR; the TCRdb copy retains only in-frame clones and omits some. The data hold 24,000 or so clones, with 85% observed a single time. The sequencing here drew on unsorted PBMCs, taken 2.3 years after starting antiretroviral therapy. The TCR comes from a man aged 35-49 years with HIV.

CDR3 in DNA: TGTGCCAGCAGTGCAGGACAGGGATTTTATGGCTACACCTTC. It translates to CASSAGQGFYGYTF. The V and J genes are TRBV6-5 and TRBJ1-2; 8 bases are shared with TRBD1. The germline gives CDR1 MNHEY, CDR2 SVGAGI. Unmatched junction bases numbered 7, after V lost 5 bases and J lost 5 bases. The CDR3 has 14 amino acids.